This section outlines one T cell receptor (beta chain) sequence together with its context. This record belongs to a study of blood T cells in healthy people across ages. Germline lookup yields CDR1 DFQATT and CDR2 SNEGSKA (reference sequence). The CDR3 loop spans 11 amino acids. The V gene lost 1 base and the J gene lost 6 bases, with 6 bases spanning the gap. The authors ran a second PCR of roughly 6 to 12 cycles using a sample-barcoded 5' primer and a J-beta primer mix. TCRdb redid the calling of the 5' RACE reads with MiXCR, one entry per CDR3 protein. The table lists approximately 690,000 distinct CDR3 sequences, 45% to 65% of them singletons. No fewer than 7 million PBMCs went into each sample. No fewer than 5.5 micrograms of total RNA were isolated from every sample.

This TCR was sampled from a man aged 55 to 70 in good health. The sequenced sample was blood. The V gene is TRBV20-1, the J gene TRBJ1-2, with a weak D call TRBD1 (5 bases). In DNA form, the CDR3 reads TGCAGTGCTAGAGCGACAGATGGCTACACCTTC. Translated, it gives CSARATDGYTF.